The entry that follows covers one T cell receptor (beta chain) sequence. Its antigen is unknown. Described time point: after dendritic cell vaccination, including at tumor progression/relapse. Trimming removed 0 bases from V and 2 bases from J, with 10 bases in between. This CDR3 has 14 residues. CDR1 is GTSNPN and CDR2 is SVGIG in the germline V gene (reference sequence). This sample was taken from a study of glioma-infiltrating T cells after dendritic cell vaccination. The overall study: Three intradermal dendritic cell vaccine injections were given every two weeks.

Clones were read by immunoSEQ multiplex PCR, and TCRdb kept only the in-frame ones, dropping some. The sample consists of 90,000 to 110,000 clones, around 91% of them appearing once. Findings of the study overall: Higher TCR clonality did not directly relate to longer survival.

This chain links TRBV30 with TRBJ1-1; D is possibly TRBD1 (5 bases). The TCR comes from a human donor with glioblastoma. This material consisted of blood, taken after dendritic cell vaccination. DNA for the CDR3: TGTGCCTGGAGTGTGGGGCTGGCAAACACTGAAGCTTTCTTT. Amino acid sequence: CAWSVGLANTEAFF. Full variable domain (outside the CDR3, taken from reference TRBV30 and TRBJ1-1): SQTIHQWPATLVQPVGSPLSLECTVEGTSNPNLYWYRQAAGRGLQLLFYSVGIGQISSEVPQNLSASRPQDRQFILSSKKLLLSDSGFYLCAWSVGLANTEAFFGQGTRLTVV.